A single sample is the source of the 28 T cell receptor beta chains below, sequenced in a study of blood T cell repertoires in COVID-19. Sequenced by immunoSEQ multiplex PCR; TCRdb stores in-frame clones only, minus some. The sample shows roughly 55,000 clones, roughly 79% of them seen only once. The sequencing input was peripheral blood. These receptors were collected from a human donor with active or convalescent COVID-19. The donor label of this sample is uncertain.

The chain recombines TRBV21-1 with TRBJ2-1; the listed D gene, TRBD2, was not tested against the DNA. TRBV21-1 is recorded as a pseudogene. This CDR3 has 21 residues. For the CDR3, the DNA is TGTGCCAGCAGCAAAACCCCTTTCCGGGGGTCGGGGACGAGCTCCTACAATGAGCAGTTCTTC. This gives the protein CASSKTPFRGSGTSSYNEQFF.

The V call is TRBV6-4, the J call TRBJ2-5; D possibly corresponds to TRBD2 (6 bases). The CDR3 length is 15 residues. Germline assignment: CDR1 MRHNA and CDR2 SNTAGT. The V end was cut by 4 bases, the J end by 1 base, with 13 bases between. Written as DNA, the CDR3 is TGTGCCAGCAGTGTTACCGGGGGTCCCCAAGAGACCCAGTACTTC. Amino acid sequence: CASSVTGGPQETQYF.

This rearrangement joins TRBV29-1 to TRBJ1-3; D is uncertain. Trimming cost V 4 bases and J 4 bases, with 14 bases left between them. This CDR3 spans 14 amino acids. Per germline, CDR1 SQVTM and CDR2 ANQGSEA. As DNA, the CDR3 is TGCAGCGTTGCTGCGGGAACGGGAGGAAACACCATATATTTT. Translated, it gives CSVAAGTGGNTIYF.

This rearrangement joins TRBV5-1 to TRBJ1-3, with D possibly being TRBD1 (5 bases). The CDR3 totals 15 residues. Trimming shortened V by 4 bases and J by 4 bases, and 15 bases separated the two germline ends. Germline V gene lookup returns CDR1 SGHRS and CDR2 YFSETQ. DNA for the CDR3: TGCGCCAGCAGCGCTGGGGGGTTCTCCGGAAACACCATATATTTT. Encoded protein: CASSAGGFSGNTIYF.

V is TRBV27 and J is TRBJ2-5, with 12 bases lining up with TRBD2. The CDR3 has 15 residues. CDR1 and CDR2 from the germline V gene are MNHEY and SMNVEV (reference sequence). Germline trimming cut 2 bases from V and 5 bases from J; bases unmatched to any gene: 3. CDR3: CASSLRGLAGETQYF. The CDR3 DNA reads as TGTGCCAGCAGTTTACGGGGACTAGCGGGTGAGACCCAGTACTTC.

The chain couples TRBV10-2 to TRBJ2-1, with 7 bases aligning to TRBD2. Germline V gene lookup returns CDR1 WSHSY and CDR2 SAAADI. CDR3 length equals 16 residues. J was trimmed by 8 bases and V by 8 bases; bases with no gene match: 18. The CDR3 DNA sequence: TGCGCCAGCCGGGACTACCAAGCATTGGGTGGGGATGAGCAGTTCTTC. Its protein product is CASRDYQALGGDEQFF.

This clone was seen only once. CDR3 sequence: CASSPSRVAGLVKFF. In nucleotides, the CDR3 is TGTGCCAGCTCACCTTCTAGGGTAGCGGGGCTCGTTAAGTTCTTC. The J gene is TRBJ2-1, the V gene TRBV18, with 8 bases matching TRBD2. V lost 3 bases to trimming and J lost 14 bases; unmatched junction nucleotides: 15. CDR1 and CDR2 from the germline V gene are KGHSH and LQKENI. There are 15 residues in the CDR3.

The chain's CDR3 is CASSLYIQGSGDEQFF. In nucleotides, the CDR3 is TGTGCCAGCAGCTTGTACATTCAAGGGTCAGGGGATGAGCAGTTCTTC. The chain is built from TRBV5-6 and TRBJ2-1; D possibly corresponds to TRBD1 (6 bases). This CDR3 spans 16 amino acids. Trimming removed 1 base from V and 8 bases from J, with 19 bases in between. Germline V gene data show CDR1 as SGHDT and CDR2 as YYEEEE.

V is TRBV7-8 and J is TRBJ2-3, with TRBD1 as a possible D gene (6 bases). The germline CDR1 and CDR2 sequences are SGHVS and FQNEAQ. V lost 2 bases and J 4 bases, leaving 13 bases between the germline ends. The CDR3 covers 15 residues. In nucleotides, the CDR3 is TGTGCCAGCAGCTTATCCCCGGGACACCCAGATACGCAGTATTTT. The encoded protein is CASSLSPGHPDTQYF.

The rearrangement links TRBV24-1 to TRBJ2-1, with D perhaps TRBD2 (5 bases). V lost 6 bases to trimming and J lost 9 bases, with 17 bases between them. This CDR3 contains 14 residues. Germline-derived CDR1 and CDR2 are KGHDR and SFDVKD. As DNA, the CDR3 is TGTGCCACCAGTAGTTTCGGGGAAACGCCTGAGCAGTTCTTC. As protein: CATSSFGETPEQFF.

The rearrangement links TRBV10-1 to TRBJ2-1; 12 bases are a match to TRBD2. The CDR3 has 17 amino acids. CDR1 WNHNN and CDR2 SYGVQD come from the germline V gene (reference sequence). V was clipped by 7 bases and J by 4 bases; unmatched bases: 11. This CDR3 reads CASTLAALAGGYNEQFF. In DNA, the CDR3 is TGCGCCAGCACCCTCGCCGCCCTAGCGGGAGGGTACAATGAGCAGTTCTTC.

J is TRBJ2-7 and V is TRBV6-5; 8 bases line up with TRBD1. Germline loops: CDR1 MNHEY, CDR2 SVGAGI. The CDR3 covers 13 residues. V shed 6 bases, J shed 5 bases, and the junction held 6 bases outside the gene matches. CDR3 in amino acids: CASSLQGADEQYF. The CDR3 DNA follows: TGTGCCAGCAGCCTTCAGGGGGCGGACGAGCAGTACTTC.

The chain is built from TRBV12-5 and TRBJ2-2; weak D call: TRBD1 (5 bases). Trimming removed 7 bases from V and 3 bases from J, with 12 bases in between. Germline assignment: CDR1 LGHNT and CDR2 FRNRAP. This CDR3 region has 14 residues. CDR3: CASVRGRDTGELFF. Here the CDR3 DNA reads TGTGCTAGTGTCCGCGGCAGGGACACCGGGGAGCTGTTTTTT.

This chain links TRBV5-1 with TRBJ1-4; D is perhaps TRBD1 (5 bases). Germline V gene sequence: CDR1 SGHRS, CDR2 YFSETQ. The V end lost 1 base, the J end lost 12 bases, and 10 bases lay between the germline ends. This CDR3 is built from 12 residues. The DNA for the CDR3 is TGCGCCAGCAGCTTGCAGGGAAGGGAACTGTTTTTT. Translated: CASSLQGRELFF. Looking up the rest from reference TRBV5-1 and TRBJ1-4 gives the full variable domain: KAGVTQTPRYLIKTRGQQVTLSCSPISGHRSVSWYQQTPGQGLQFLFEYFSETQRNKGNFPGRFSGRQFSNSRSEMNVSTLELGDSALYLCASSLQGRELFFGSGTQLSVL.

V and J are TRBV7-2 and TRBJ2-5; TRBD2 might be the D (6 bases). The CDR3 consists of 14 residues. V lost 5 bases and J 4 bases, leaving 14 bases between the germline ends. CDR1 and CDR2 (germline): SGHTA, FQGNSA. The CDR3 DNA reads TGTGCCAGCAGCCCCATGGGGGGAGCAGAGACCCAGTACTTC. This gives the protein CASSPMGGAETQYF.

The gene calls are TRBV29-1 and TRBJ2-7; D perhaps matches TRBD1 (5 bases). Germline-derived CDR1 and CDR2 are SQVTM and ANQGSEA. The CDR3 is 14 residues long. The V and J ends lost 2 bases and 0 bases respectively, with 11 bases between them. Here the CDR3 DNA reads TGCAGCGTTGAAAGACAGACAAGCTCCTACGAGCAGTACTTC. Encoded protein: CSVERQTSSYEQYF.

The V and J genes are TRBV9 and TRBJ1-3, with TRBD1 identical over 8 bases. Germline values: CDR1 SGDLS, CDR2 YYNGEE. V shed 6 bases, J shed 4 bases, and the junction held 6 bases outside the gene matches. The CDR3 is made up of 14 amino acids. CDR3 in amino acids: CASNSRGLGNTIYF. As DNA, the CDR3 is TGTGCCAGCAACTCCAGGGGGCTGGGAAACACCATATATTTT. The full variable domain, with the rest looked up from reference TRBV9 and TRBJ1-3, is DSGVTQTPKHLITATGQRVTLRCSPRSGDLSVYWYQQSLDQGLQFLIQYYNGEERAKGNILERFSAQQFPDLHSELNLSSLELGDSALYFCASNSRGLGNTIYFGEGSWLTVV.

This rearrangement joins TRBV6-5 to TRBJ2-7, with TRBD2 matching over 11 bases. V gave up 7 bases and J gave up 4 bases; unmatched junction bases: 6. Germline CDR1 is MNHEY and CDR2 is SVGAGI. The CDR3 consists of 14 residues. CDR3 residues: CASTVTSGIYEQYF. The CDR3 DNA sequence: TGTGCCAGCACCGTGACTAGCGGGATTTACGAGCAGTACTTC.

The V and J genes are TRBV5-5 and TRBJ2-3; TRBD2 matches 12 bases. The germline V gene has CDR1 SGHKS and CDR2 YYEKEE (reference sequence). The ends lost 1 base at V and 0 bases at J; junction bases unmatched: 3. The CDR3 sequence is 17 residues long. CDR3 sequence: CASSLLAGGPSTDTQYF. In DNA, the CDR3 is TGTGCCAGCAGCTTGCTAGCGGGAGGGCCTAGCACAGATACGCAGTATTTT.

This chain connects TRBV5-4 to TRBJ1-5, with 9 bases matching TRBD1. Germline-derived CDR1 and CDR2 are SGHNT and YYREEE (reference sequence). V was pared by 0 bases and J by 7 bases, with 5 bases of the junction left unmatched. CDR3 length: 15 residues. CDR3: CASSLGFGQGQPQHF. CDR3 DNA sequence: TGTGCCAGCAGCTTGGGATTTGGACAGGGGCAGCCCCAGCATTTT.

The CDR3 sequence is CASSLGLGELRTQYF. The CDR3, as DNA: TGTGCCAGCAGCCTGGGACTAGGGGAACTTCGGACCCAGTACTTC. This sequence joins TRBV7-7 and TRBJ2-5, with 8 nucleotides matching TRBD2. This CDR3 has 15 amino acids. V dropped 5 bases and J dropped 7; count of bases not matched to a gene: 12. Germline values: CDR1 SSHAT, CDR2 FNYEAQ (reference sequence). Filled out from reference TRBV7-7 and TRBJ2-5, the complete variable domain reads GAGVSQSPRYKVTKRGQDVTLRCDPISSHATLYWYQQALGQGPEFLTYFNYEAQPDKSGLPSDRFSAERPEGSISTLTIQRTEQRDSAMYRCASSLGLGELRTQYFGPGTRLLVL.

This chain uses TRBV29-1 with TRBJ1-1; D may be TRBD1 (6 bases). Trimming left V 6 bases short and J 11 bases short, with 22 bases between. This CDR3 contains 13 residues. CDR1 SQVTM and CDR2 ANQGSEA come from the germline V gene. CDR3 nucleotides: TGCAGCGTCGGCAGATCCGGGGGGCCGGGGGCTTTCTTT. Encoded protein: CSVGRSGGPGAFF.

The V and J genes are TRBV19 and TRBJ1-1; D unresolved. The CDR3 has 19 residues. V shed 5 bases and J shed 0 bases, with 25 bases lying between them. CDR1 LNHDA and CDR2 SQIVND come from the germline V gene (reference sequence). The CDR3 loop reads CASSFRFGIGQYMNTEAFF. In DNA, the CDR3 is TGTGCCAGTAGTTTTAGGTTCGGGATTGGGCAGTACATGAACACTGAAGCTTTCTTT.

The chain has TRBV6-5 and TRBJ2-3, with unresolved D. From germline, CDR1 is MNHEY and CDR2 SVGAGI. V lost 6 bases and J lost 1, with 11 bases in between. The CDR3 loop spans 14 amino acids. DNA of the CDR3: TGTGCCAGCAGAAGCAGACAAGGCACAGATACGCAGTATTTT. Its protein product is CASRSRQGTDTQYF.

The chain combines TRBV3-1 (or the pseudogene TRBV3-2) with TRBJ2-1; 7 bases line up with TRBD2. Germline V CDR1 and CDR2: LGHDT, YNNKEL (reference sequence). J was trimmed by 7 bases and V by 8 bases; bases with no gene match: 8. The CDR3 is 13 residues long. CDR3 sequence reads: CASGGDSRNEQFF. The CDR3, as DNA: TGTGCCAGCGGGGGGGACTCTCGGAATGAGCAGTTCTTC.

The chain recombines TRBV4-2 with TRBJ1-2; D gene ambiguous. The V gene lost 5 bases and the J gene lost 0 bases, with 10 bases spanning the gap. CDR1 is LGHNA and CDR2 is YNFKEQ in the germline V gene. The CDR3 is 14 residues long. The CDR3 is CASSDLLANYGYTF. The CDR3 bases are TGTGCCAGCAGCGATCTCTTAGCTAACTATGGCTACACCTTC.

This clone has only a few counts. This chain's CDR3 is CASSPSGSGRVYNEQFF. The CDR3 region has the DNA TGTGCCAGCTCACCCTCCGGAAGCGGGAGAGTCTACAATGAGCAGTTCTTC. The V gene is TRBV18, the J gene TRBJ2-1; the match to TRBD2 covers 8 bases. The trim removed 3 bases at V and 3 bases at J, leaving 10 bases unmatched. CDR3 size: 17 residues. Germline V gene data show CDR1 as KGHSH and CDR2 as LQKENI.

CDR3 sequence reads: CASSGQGTNTGELFF. The CDR3 DNA reads TGTGCCAGCAGCGGACAGGGGACGAACACCGGGGAGCTGTTTTTT. This rearrangement joins TRBV7-9 to TRBJ2-2, with 9 bases fitting TRBD1. CDR3 length: 15 amino acids. CDR1 SEHNR and CDR2 FQNEAQ come from the germline V gene (reference sequence). J was trimmed by 0 bases and V by 5 bases; bases with no gene match: 1.